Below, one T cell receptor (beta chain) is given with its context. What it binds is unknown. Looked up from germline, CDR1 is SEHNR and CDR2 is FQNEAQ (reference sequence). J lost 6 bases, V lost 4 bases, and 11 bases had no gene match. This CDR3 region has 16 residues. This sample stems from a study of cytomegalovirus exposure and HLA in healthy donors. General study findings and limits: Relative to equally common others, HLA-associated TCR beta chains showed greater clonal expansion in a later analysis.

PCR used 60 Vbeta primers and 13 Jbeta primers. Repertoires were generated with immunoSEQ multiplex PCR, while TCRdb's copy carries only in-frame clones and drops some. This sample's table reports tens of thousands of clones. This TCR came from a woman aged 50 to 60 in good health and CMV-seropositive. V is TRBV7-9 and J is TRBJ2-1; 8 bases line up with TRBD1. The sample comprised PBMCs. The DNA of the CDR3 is TGTGCCAGCAGCTCGACCGGGACAGGATTCTGCAATGAGCAGTTCTTC. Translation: CASSSTGTGFCNEQFF.